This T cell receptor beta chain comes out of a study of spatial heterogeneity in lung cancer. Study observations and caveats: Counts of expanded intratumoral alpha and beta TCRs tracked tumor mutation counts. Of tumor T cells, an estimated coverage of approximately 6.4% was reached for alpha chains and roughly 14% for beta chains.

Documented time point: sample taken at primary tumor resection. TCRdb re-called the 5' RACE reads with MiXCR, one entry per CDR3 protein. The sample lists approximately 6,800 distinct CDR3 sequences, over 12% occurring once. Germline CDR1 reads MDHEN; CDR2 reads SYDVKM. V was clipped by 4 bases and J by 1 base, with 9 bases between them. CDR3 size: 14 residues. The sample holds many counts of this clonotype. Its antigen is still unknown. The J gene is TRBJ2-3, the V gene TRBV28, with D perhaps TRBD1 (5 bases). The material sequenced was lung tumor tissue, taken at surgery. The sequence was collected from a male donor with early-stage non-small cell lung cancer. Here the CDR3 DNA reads TGTGCCAGCAGTTACTTACAGGGCACAGATACGCAGTATTTT. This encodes CASSYLQGTDTQYF.